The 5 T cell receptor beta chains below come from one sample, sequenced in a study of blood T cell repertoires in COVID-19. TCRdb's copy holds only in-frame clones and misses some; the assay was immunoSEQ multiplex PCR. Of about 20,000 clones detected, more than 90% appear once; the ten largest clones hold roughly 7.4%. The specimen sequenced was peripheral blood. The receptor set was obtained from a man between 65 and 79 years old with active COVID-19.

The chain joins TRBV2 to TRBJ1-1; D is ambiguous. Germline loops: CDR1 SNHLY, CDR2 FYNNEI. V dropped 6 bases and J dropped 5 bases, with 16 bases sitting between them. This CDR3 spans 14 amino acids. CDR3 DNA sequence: TGTGCCAGCAGGACCGCCGGGAGGATTACTGAAGCTTTCTTT. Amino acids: CASRTAGRITEAFF. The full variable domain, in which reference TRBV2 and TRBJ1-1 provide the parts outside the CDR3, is EPEVTQTPSHQVTQMGQEVILRCVPISNHLYFYWYRQILGQKVEFLVSFYNNEISEKSEIFDDQFSVERPDGSNFTLKIRSTKLEDSAMYFCASRTAGRITEAFFGQGTRLTVV.

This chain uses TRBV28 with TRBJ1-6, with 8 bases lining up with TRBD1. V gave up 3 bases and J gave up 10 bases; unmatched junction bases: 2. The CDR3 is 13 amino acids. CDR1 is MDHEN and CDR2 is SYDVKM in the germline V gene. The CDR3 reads CASSLAGGSPLHF. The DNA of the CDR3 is TGTGCCAGCAGTTTGGCAGGGGGCTCACCCCTCCACTTT.

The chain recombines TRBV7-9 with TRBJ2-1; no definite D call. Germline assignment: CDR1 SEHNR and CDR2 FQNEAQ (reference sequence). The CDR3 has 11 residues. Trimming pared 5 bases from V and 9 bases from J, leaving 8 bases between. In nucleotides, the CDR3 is TGTGCCAGCAGCCCGCTTAGTGAGCAGTTCTTC. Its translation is CASSPLSEQFF.

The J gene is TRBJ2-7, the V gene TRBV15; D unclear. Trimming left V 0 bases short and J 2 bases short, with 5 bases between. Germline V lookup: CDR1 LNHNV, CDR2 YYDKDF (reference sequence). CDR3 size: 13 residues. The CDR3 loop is CATSRDRTYEQYF. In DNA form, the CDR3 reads TGTGCCACCAGCAGAGACAGGACCTACGAGCAGTACTTC.

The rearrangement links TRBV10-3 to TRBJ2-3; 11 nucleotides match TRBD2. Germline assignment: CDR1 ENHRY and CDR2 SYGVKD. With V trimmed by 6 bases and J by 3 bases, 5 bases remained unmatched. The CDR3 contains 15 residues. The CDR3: CAIRGLAGGTDTQYF. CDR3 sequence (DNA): TGTGCCATCAGGGGCCTAGCGGGAGGAACAGATACGCAGTATTTT.